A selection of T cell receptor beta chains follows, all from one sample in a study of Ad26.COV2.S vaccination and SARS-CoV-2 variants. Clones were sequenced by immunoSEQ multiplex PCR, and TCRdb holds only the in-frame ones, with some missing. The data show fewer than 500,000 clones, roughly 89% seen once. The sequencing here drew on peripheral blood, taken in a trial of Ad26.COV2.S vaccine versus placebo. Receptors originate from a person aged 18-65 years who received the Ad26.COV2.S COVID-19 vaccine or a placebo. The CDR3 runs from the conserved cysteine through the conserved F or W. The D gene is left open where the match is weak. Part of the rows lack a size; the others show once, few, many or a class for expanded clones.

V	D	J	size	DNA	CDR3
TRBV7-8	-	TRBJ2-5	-	TGTGCCAGCAGCTCCCGCCGTGAGACCCAGTACTTC	CASSSRRETQYF
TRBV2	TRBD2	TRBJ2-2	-	TGTGCCAGCAGTGCTCGCGGACTAGCGTTTTCGGGCACCGGGGAGCTGTTTTTT	CASSARGLAFSGTGELFF
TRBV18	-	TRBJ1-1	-	TGTGCCAGCTCACCGCCAGGACGGTCGAACACTGAAGCTTTCTTT	CASSPPGRSNTEAFF
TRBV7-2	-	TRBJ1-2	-	TGTGCCAGCAGCTTAGCCAGGAACTATGGCTACACCTTC	CASSLARNYGYTF
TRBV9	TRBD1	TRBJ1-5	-	TGTGCCAGCAGCCTACCACAGGGGGATGATCAGCCCCAGCATTTT	CASSLPQGDDQPQHF
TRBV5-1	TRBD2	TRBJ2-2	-	TGCGCCAGCCGACAAGCGGGGACCAACACCGGGGAGCTGTTTTTT	CASRQAGTNTGELFF
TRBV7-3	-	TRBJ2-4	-	TGTGCCAGCAGCTTAACAGGGGCTAGAGGAAACATTCAGTACTTC	CASSLTGARGNIQYF
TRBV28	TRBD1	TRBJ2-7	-	TGTGCCAGCAGTTCTCCTCCACAGGGGGCGCTGGGGGAGCAGTACTTC	CASSSPPQGALGEQYF
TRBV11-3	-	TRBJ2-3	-	TGTGCCAGCAGCTTGCGGGAATTCTCAGATACGCAGTATTTT	CASSLREFSDTQYF
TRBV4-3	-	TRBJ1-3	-	TGCGCCAGCAGCCTAGACCTTTCAGGGAGCTCTGGAAACACCATATATTTT	CASSLDLSGSSGNTIYF
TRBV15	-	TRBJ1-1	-	TGTGCCACCAGCAGAGGGAGGGTTGGTACAGCCGCTTTCTTT	CATSRGRVGTAAFF
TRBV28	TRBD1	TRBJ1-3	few	TGTGCCAGCAGTACCTGGACAGGGGGTGGAAACACCATATATTTT	CASSTWTGGGNTIYF
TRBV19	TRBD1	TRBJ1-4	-	TGTGCCAGTAGAAGGACAGGGGAAACTAATGAAAAACTGTTTTTT	CASRRTGETNEKLFF
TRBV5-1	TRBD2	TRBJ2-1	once	TGCGCCAGCAGCTTCTCCGGGACTAGCATGAATGAGCAGTTCTTC	CASSFSGTSMNEQFF
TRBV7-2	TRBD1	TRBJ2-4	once	TGTGCCAGCAGCGTAGACAGGGAAAACATTCAGTACTTC	CASSVDRENIQYF
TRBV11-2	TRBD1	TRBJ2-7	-	TGTGCCAGCAGCTTAGTTCGAGGACAGGGGGGGTACGAGCAGTACTTC	CASSLVRGQGGYEQYF
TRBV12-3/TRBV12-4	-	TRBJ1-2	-	TGTGCCAGCAGCTACCAGTATGGCTACACCTTC	CASSYQYGYTF
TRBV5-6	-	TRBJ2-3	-	TGTGCCAGCAGCTTGCAACTGCCTAGCACAGATACGCAGTATTTT	CASSLQLPSTDTQYF
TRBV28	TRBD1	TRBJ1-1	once	TGTGCCAGCAGTTTACAACGGGACAGAAGGGCTTTCTTT	CASSLQRDRRAFF
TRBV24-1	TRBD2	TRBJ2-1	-	TGTGCCACCAGTGATTTGCATCGGGGATCGAGCGGGAGCGGATACAATGAGCAGTTCTTC	CATSDLHRGSSGSGYNEQFF
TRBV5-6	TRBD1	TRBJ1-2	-	TGTGCCAGCAGCGGGACAGGGTTGAGCGGCTACACCTTC	CASSGTGLSGYTF
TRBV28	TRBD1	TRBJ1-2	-	TGTGCCAGCAGTATCCCAAGCGGGGAGACAGGGGGCGGCTACACCTTC	CASSIPSGETGGGYTF
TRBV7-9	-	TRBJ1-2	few	TGTGCCAGCAGCTTAAGTGTCAGCTCCTATGGCTACACCTTC	CASSLSVSSYGYTF
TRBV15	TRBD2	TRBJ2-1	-	TGTGCCACCAGCAGTCACCTAGCGGGAGCCCCCCAGGGCTATGAGCAGTTCTTC	CATSSHLAGAPQGYEQFF
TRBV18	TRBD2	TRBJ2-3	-	TGTGCCAGCTCACCATTTAGGGCTAGCGGGAGGCGCACAGATACGCAGTATTTT	CASSPFRASGRRTDTQYF
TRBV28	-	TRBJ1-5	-	TGTGCCAGCAGCGGACGGATGTATAGCAATCAGCCCCAGCATTTT	CASSGRMYSNQPQHF
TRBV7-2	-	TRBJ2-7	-	TGTGCCAGCAGCAATACACCATCCTACGAGCAGTACTTC	CASSNTPSYEQYF